Following are 19 T cell receptor beta chains from one sample sequenced in a study of beta chain features in type 1 diabetes. Expressed TCRB transcripts were sequenced after all isolated RNA was converted to cDNA. The protocol was immunoSEQ multiplex PCR, while the TCRdb copy is restricted to in-frame clones and leaves out a portion. The sample includes 850,000 to 900,000 clones, around a sixth of them seen just once. The sample comprised naive CD4+ T cells from blood. The receptors were gathered from a woman between 18 and 29 years old in good health.

The rearrangement links TRBV5-1 to TRBJ2-1; 10 bases match TRBD2. V lost 1 base and J lost 4; bases outside the gene matches: 5. The CDR3 has 16 amino acids. Germline V gene lookup returns CDR1 SGHRS and CDR2 YFSETQ. This CDR3 is CASSLSLAGDYNEQFF. The CDR3 DNA reads as TGCGCCAGCAGCTTGAGCCTAGCGGGAGATTACAATGAGCAGTTCTTC.

This chain uses TRBV28 with TRBJ1-5; weak D call: TRBD1 (5 bases). This CDR3 region has 16 residues. The V end lost 3 bases, the J end lost 3 bases, and 15 bases lay between the germline ends. CDR1 is MDHEN and CDR2 is SYDVKM in the germline V gene. The CDR3 region is CASSLRRGRANQPQHF. CDR3 DNA: TGTGCCAGCAGTTTGCGGAGGGGACGGGCCAATCAGCCCCAGCATTTT.

The V gene is TRBV2, the J gene TRBJ2-5; perhaps TRBD1 as D (6 bases). CDR3 size: 13 residues. V gave up 7 bases and J gave up 3 bases, with 12 bases separating them. In germline, CDR1 is SNHLY, CDR2 FYNNEI. The CDR3 here is CASILYREETQYF. In DNA form, the CDR3 reads TGTGCCAGCATCCTCTACAGGGAAGAGACCCAGTACTTC. The variable domain in full, completed from reference TRBV2 and TRBJ2-5, reads EPEVTQTPSHQVTQMGQEVILRCVPISNHLYFYWYRQILGQKVEFLVSFYNNEISEKSEIFDDQFSVERPDGSNFTLKIRSTKLEDSAMYFCASILYREETQYFGPGTRLLVL.

This clone was seen a handful of times. The chain joins TRBV28 to TRBJ2-7; 7 nucleotides agree with TRBD2. The CDR3 has 16 residues. CDR1 is MDHEN and CDR2 is SYDVKM in the germline V gene. With V trimmed by 3 bases and J by 0 bases, 8 bases remained unmatched. CDR3: CASSFTSATYSYEQYF. Written as DNA, the CDR3 is TGTGCCAGCAGTTTTACTAGCGCCACTTACTCCTACGAGCAGTACTTC. Complete variable domain (other parts from reference TRBV28 and TRBJ2-7): DVKVTQSSRYLVKRTGEKVFLECVQDMDHENMFWYRQDPGLGLRLIYFSYDVKMKEKGDIPEGYSVSREKKERFSLILESASTNQTSMYLCASSFTSATYSYEQYFGPGTRLTVT.

This clone has only a few counts. This chain links TRBV10-3 with TRBJ1-1; D might be TRBD1 (5 bases). V was trimmed by 2 bases and J by 3 bases, leaving 7 bases between them. The CDR3 spans 13 residues. Germline CDR1 is ENHRY and CDR2 is SYGVKD. CDR3: CAISEDSYTEAFF. CDR3 bases: TGTGCCATCAGTGAGGACAGCTACACTGAAGCTTTCTTT.

The genes are TRBV5-4 and TRBJ2-1; possible D gene TRBD2, 6 bases. The germline V gene has CDR1 SGHNT and CDR2 YYREEE (reference sequence). The length of the CDR3 is 16 residues. V dropped 4 bases and J dropped 4 bases, with 18 bases sitting between them. CDR3 loop: CASSVASGTGYNEQFF. The CDR3 nucleotides read TGTGCCAGCAGCGTAGCATCCGGGACTGGTTACAATGAGCAGTTCTTC.

The chain has TRBV7-2 and TRBJ1-1; a weak D match, TRBD1 (6 bases). Germline lookup yields CDR1 SGHTA and CDR2 FQGNSA. The CDR3 extends over 15 amino acids. V lost 0 bases and J 0 bases, leaving 8 bases between the germline ends. The CDR3 reads CASSLATGLNTEAFF. The CDR3, as DNA: TGTGCCAGCAGCTTAGCGACAGGCCTGAACACTGAAGCTTTCTTT. The full variable domain, rest sourced from reference TRBV7-2 and TRBJ1-1, is GAGVSQSPSNKVTEKGKDVELRCDPISGHTALYWYRQSLGQGLEFLIYFQGNSAPDKSGLPSDRFSAERTGGSVSTLTIQRTQQEDSAVYLCASSLATGLNTEAFFGQGTRLTVV.

This clone was observed a handful of times. The J gene is TRBJ2-3, the V gene TRBV5-1; D remains ambiguous. This CDR3 is built from 15 residues. CDR1 is SGHRS, CDR2 YFSETQ, per germline. V dropped 3 bases and J dropped 2 bases, with 13 bases sitting between them. Here the CDR3 reads CASSSLSFPTDTQYF. The DNA for the CDR3 is TGCGCCAGCAGCTCCCTTTCCTTTCCCACAGATACGCAGTATTTT.

This chain connects TRBV4-1 to TRBJ2-5, with 7 nucleotides matching TRBD1. In germline, CDR1 is MGHRA, CDR2 YSYEKL. The CDR3 sequence is 17 residues long. The V and J ends lost 1 base and 2 bases, in that order; junction bases with no gene match: 10. CDR3 in amino acids: CASSQVSPTGRQETQYF. CDR3 bases: TGCGCCAGCAGCCAAGTAAGCCCGACAGGGAGACAAGAGACCCAGTACTTC.

There are a few counts of this clone. The CDR3 sequence is CASSLDYSYEQYF. For the CDR3, the DNA is TGTGCCAGCAGCTTAGACTACTCCTACGAGCAGTACTTC. The chain links TRBV7-9 to TRBJ2-7; no definite D call. This CDR3 contains 13 residues. CDR1 and CDR2 from the germline V gene are SEHNR and FQNEAQ (reference sequence). The germline V and J ends were trimmed by 1 base and 0 bases, with 4 bases remaining between them.

The sample holds a few counts of this clone. The chain uses TRBV4-3 and TRBJ2-7, with a weak D call TRBD2 (5 bases). This CDR3 comprises 16 residues. Germline V gene sequence: CDR1 LGHNA, CDR2 YSLEER. The germline V and J ends were trimmed by 1 base and 2 bases, with 15 bases remaining between them. The DNA of the CDR3 is TGCGCCAGCAGCCAAGGTGCTAGCCGCGTGACCTACGAGCAGTACTTC. Amino acids: CASSQGASRVTYEQYF.

This clone was picked up a small number of times. This chain links TRBV27 with TRBJ2-7; TRBD1 matches 11 bases. The V segment lost 8 bases and the J segment 4 bases; nucleotides outside the gene matches: 4. There are 13 residues in the CDR3. Germline lookup yields CDR1 MNHEY and CDR2 SMNVEV (reference sequence). This CDR3 reads CASARDRGYEQYF. The CDR3 bases are TGTGCCAGCGCCAGGGACAGGGGGTACGAGCAGTACTTC.

CDR3 sequence: CASSFWGPKETQYF. Written as DNA, the CDR3 is TGTGCCAGTAGTTTTTGGGGACCTAAGGAGACCCAGTACTTC. This chain connects TRBV19 to TRBJ2-5, with D possibly being TRBD1 or TRBD2 (5 bases each). The V end lost 5 bases, the J end lost 5 bases, and 15 bases lay between the germline ends. The germline gives CDR1 LNHDA, CDR2 SQIVND (reference sequence). The CDR3 is 14 residues long.

This clone was detected only once. The chain combines TRBV28 with TRBJ1-2; a possible D gene is TRBD1 (6 bases). CDR3 size: 15 residues. Germline CDR1 reads MDHEN; CDR2 reads SYDVKM. V dropped 6 bases and J dropped 1 base, with 15 bases sitting between them. The chain's CDR3 is CASRGAGASNYGYTF. The CDR3, as DNA: TGTGCCAGCAGAGGAGCAGGGGCCAGTAACTATGGCTACACCTTC.

This clone was seen only once. This chain links TRBV18 with TRBJ2-5; 9 positions agree with TRBD2. Germline V gene lookup returns CDR1 KGHSH and CDR2 LQKENI. The CDR3 runs to 14 residues. The V and J ends lost 5 bases and 5 bases, in that order; junction bases with no gene match: 6. CDR3 region: CASSSGLAGETQYF. The DNA of the CDR3 is TGTGCCAGCTCATCGGGACTAGCTGGGGAGACCCAGTACTTC. The entire variable domain, with the rest obtained from reference TRBV18 and TRBJ2-5, is as follows: NAGVMQNPRHLVRRRGQEARLRCSPMKGHSHVYWYRQLPEEGLKFMVYLQKENIIDESGMPKERFSAEFPKEGPSILRIQQVVRGDSAAYFCASSSGLAGETQYFGPGTRLLVL.

V gene TRBV19 combines with J gene TRBJ2-7; TRBD2 matches at 9 bases. The J call may be wrong; the DNA end is better matched by TRBJ2-1. Per germline, CDR1 LNHDA and CDR2 SQIVND (reference sequence). The CDR3 has 17 residues. CDR3 amino acids: CASSDRRNSGSGWEQFF. CDR3 sequence (DNA): TGTGCCAGTAGCGACCGTCGAAATAGCGGGAGTGGTTGGGAGCAGTTCTTC.

V and J are TRBV6-1 and TRBJ2-5, with 13 positions matching TRBD2. Germline V gene sequence: CDR1 MNHNS, CDR2 SASEGT. CDR3 length: 15 amino acids. V shed 4 bases and J 5 bases; nucleotides not matched to a gene: 4. CDR3 sequence: CASSGTSGSRETQYF. In DNA form, the CDR3 reads TGTGCCAGCAGTGGGACTAGCGGGAGCCGGGAGACCCAGTACTTC.

The chain is built from TRBV7-9 and TRBJ2-2; the D gene is possibly TRBD2 (5 bases). This CDR3 region has 16 residues. The V end was cut by 4 bases, the J end by 4 bases, with 16 bases between. Germline CDR1 is SEHNR and CDR2 is FQNEAQ (reference sequence). The CDR3 DNA follows: TGTGCCAGCAGCTCGGGGAGCCTTAGTGGCACCGGGGAGCTGTTTTTT. This encodes CASSSGSLSGTGELFF.

In its sample, this clone was seen a few times. V gene TRBV7-8 combines with J gene TRBJ1-3, with unresolved D. Germline CDR1 and CDR2: SGHVS and FQNEAQ. V lost 5 bases and J lost 4, with 15 bases in between. The CDR3 length is 15 residues. CDR3 protein: CASSPGRAGGNTIYF. Here the CDR3 DNA reads TGTGCCAGCAGCCCCGGTCGGGCGGGGGGAAACACCATATATTTT.